This is a list of T cell receptor beta chains from one sample in a study of blood T cell repertoires in COVID-19. Measured with immunoSEQ multiplex PCR; TCRdb has only the in-frame clones, and not every one. The sample lists about 400,000 clones; about 90% were seen once. The sample was PBMCs or T cells enriched from blood (not recorded which). The receptors stem from a woman between 25 and 40 years old who had recovered from COVID-19. The CDR3 runs from the conserved cysteine through the conserved F or W. Fields, in order: clone size, J gene, D gene, V gene, CDR3 protein, CDR3 DNA. D genes are given only for firm matches. Where a row states a size, it is once, few, many or the class of an expanded clone; other rows omit it.

>once|TRBJ1-1|NA|TRBV4-1
CASSHSQGLTEAFF
TGCGCCAGCAGCCATTCGCAGGGGCTTACTGAAGCTTTCTTT
>NA|TRBJ2-1|TRBD2|TRBV18
CASTIGTSGGEQFF
TGTGCCAGCACCATCGGGACTAGCGGGGGGGAGCAGTTCTTC
>NA|TRBJ1-2|TRBD1|TRBV6-4
CASRQTGFYGYTF
TGTGCCAGCAGGCAGACAGGGTTTTATGGCTACACCTTC
>NA|TRBJ1-1|NA|TRBV29-1
CSVQQGRTEAFF
TGCAGCGTTCAACAGGGACGGACTGAAGCTTTCTTT
>NA|TRBJ2-7|NA|TRBV15
CATSRDLATAYEQYF
TGTGCCACCAGCAGAGATCTAGCCACAGCTTACGAGCAGTACTTC
>NA|TRBJ2-6|NA|TRBV7-9
CASSFQGAGANVLTF
TGTGCCAGCAGCTTCCAGGGCGCTGGGGCCAACGTCCTGACTTTC
>NA|TRBJ1-2|NA|TRBV6-1
CASSEEILRGGYGYTF
TGTGCCAGCAGTGAAGAGATTCTGCGGGGAGGCTATGGCTACACCTTC
>once|TRBJ2-3|TRBD2|TRBV3-1/TRBV3-2
CASSGGLAGTSTDTQYF
TGTGCCAGCAGCGGCGGACTAGCGGGAACTAGCACAGATACGCAGTATTTT
>NA|TRBJ2-1|TRBD2|TRBV11-3
CASSRGASGGNEQFF
TGTGCCAGCAGCCGTGGGGCTAGCGGGGGGAATGAGCAGTTCTTC
>NA|TRBJ1-2|NA|TRBV28
CASSFTDLGAYGYTF
TGTGCCAGCAGTTTTACAGACCTCGGTGCCTATGGCTACACCTTC
>NA|TRBJ1-5|TRBD1|TRBV19
CASSMDRVLAQHF
TGTGCCAGTAGTATGGACAGGGTTCTTGCCCAGCATTTT
>NA|TRBJ1-3|TRBD1|TRBV4-1
CASSQAFRGTGGKSGNTIYF
TGCGCCAGCAGCCAAGCTTTTAGGGGGACAGGGGGGAAATCTGGAAACACCATATATTTT
>NA|TRBJ1-2|NA|TRBV10-1
CASTNRYYYGYTF
TGCGCCAGCACCAACAGGTACTACTATGGCTACACCTTC
>NA|TRBJ1-1|NA|TRBV18
CASSPPGSTEAFF
TGTGCCAGCTCACCACCAGGGAGCACTGAAGCTTTCTTT
>NA|TRBJ2-1|NA|TRBV3-1/TRBV3-2
CASSQGPRRGPYNEQFF
TGTGCCAGCAGCCAAGGGCCTCGGAGGGGGCCCTACAATGAGCAGTTCTTC
>NA|TRBJ1-3|NA|TRBV9
CASSLTYSGNTIYF
TGTGCCAGCAGCCTTACTTACTCTGGAAACACCATATATTTT
>NA|TRBJ2-2|NA|TRBV6-5
CASSYQGIGTGELFF
TGTGCCAGCAGTTACCAGGGAATTGGCACCGGGGAGCTGTTTTTT
>few|TRBJ1-5|NA|TRBV21-1
CASSNNFSNQPQHF
TGTGCCAGCAGCAACAACTTTAGCAATCAGCCCCAGCATTTT
>NA|TRBJ1-2|NA|TRBV2
CASSVFSGKNAGYTF
TGTGCCAGCAGTGTTTTTTCCGGGAAAAACGCTGGCTACACCTTC
>NA|TRBJ1-3|TRBD1|TRBV19
CVSSQGGGGNTIYF
TGTGTCTCCTCACAGGGGGGAGGTGGAAACACCATATATTTT
>once|TRBJ1-1|TRBD1|TRBV28
CASSPIPRGLVTEAFF
TGTGCCAGCAGTCCGATCCCCAGGGGGCTGGTCACTGAAGCTTTCTTT
>NA|TRBJ1-5|NA|TRBV2
CASKVEGQYSNQPQHF
TGTGCCAGCAAGGTTGAGGGCCAGTATAGCAATCAGCCCCAGCATTTT
>NA|TRBJ2-2|NA|TRBV29-1
CSVWGRKGTGELFF
TGCAGCGTATGGGGGAGGAAAGGGACCGGGGAGCTGTTTTTT
>NA|TRBJ1-6|NA|TRBV7-9
CASSHRDLPLHF
TGTGCCAGCAGCCACAGGGACCTGCCCCTCCACTTT
>NA|TRBJ1-4|NA|TRBV7-2
CASSKGLWRFTNEKLFF
TGTGCCAGCAGCAAAGGCTTATGGAGGTTCACTAATGAAAAACTGTTTTTT
>NA|TRBJ1-5|NA|TRBV7-9
CASSSGGQPQHF
TGTGCCAGCAGCTCTGGGGGGCAGCCCCAGCATTTT
>NA|TRBJ2-7|NA|TRBV28
CASRQGLAYEQYF
TGTGCCAGCAGACAGGGTTTGGCCTACGAGCAGTACTTC
>few|TRBJ2-1|TRBD2|TRBV5-4
CASSWGLAGEQFF
TGTGCCAGCAGCTGGGGACTAGCGGGTGAGCAGTTCTTC
>once|TRBJ1-1|TRBD1|TRBV29-1
CSVDTGVTEAFF
TGCAGCGTCGACACAGGGGTTACTGAAGCTTTCTTT
>NA|TRBJ1-2|NA|TRBV2
CASSVSNYGYTF
TGTGCCAGCAGTGTCAGTAACTATGGCTACACCTTC
>NA|TRBJ1-6|NA|TRBV6-2/TRBV6-3
CASSYSTGSSYNSPLHF
TGTGCCAGCAGTTACTCGACGGGTAGCTCCTATAATTCACCCCTCCACTTT
>NA|TRBJ2-1|TRBD2|TRBV5-1
CASSARLAGYNEQFF
TGCGCCAGCAGCGCACGACTAGCGGGTTACAATGAGCAGTTCTTC
>NA|TRBJ1-2|TRBD1|TRBV20-1
CSVGGSGGYTF
TGCAGTGTAGGGGGCAGTGGTGGCTACACCTTC
>few|TRBJ1-1|NA|TRBV30
CAWTLRGTEAFF
TGTGCCTGGACCTTAAGAGGGACTGAAGCTTTCTTT
>NA|TRBJ2-7|TRBD1|TRBV5-1
CASSLTGTGSWPYEQYF
TGCGCCAGCAGCTTAACAGGGACAGGGAGTTGGCCCTACGAGCAGTACTTC
>NA|TRBJ2-3|TRBD1|TRBV9
CASSVGGGQGAADTQYF
TGTGCCAGCAGCGTAGGTGGGGGACAGGGGGCCGCAGATACGCAGTATTTT
>NA|TRBJ2-7|NA|TRBV6-6
CASSYLRGSYEQYF
TGTGCCAGCAGTTACTTGAGGGGGTCCTACGAGCAGTACTTC
>NA|TRBJ1-5|NA|TRBV15
CATSRDQGRGNQPQHF
TGTGCCACCAGCAGAGACCAGGGCAGGGGCAATCAGCCCCAGCATTTT
>NA|TRBJ2-7|TRBD1|TRBV7-9
CASSGTGAAYEQYF
TGTGCCAGCAGCGGGACAGGGGCGGCCTACGAGCAGTACTTC
>NA|TRBJ2-1|NA|TRBV5-4
CASSLVQVKRDEQFF
TGTGCCAGCAGCTTGGTACAGGTAAAGAGAGATGAGCAGTTCTTC
>NA|TRBJ2-3|NA|TRBV9
CASSVGGNSDTQYF
TGTGCCAGCAGCGTAGGCGGTAATTCTGATACGCAGTATTTT
>NA|TRBJ2-7|NA|TRBV7-2
CASSSTARVTYEQYF
TGTGCCAGCAGCTCAACCGCGCGTGTCACCTACGAGCAGTACTTC
>NA|TRBJ1-5|NA|TRBV6-1
CASSEGIGLPYSNQPQHF
TGTGCCAGCAGTGAAGGTATTGGCCTTCCTTATAGCAATCAGCCCCAGCATTTT
>NA|TRBJ1-2|TRBD1|TRBV9
CASSPRTGHFYGYTF
TGTGCCAGCAGCCCAAGGACAGGGCACTTCTATGGCTACACCTTC
>NA|TRBJ1-4|NA|TRBV2
CASSDQVMGKLFF
TGTGCCAGCAGTGATCAGGTTATGGGAAAACTGTTTTTT
>NA|TRBJ1-1|NA|TRBV27
CASSGGYTEAFF
TGTGCCAGCTCCGGGGGGTACACTGAAGCTTTCTTT
>NA|TRBJ2-5|TRBD2|TRBV7-9
CASSFPGLAEQETQYF
TGTGCCAGCAGCTTTCCCGGACTAGCCGAACAAGAGACCCAGTACTTC
>NA|TRBJ1-3|NA|TRBV29-1
CSVVQGSLGDTIYF
TGCAGCGTGGTACAGGGTTCTCTGGGAGACACCATATATTTT
>once|TRBJ2-2|NA|TRBV5-6
CASSPRTGNTGELFF
TGTGCCAGCAGCCCCCGCACTGGGAACACCGGGGAGCTGTTTTTT
>NA|TRBJ1-1|NA|TRBV19
CASSPGWHTEAFF
TGTGCCAGTAGTCCTGGTTGGCACACTGAAGCTTTCTTT